This is a list of T cell receptor beta chains from one sample in a study of CD8+ T cells in alopecia areata. Here immunoSEQ multiplex PCR was the method, and the copy in TCRdb shows in-frame clones only, minus some. The table shows hundreds of thousands of clones, with about 62% occurring only once. Here the sequenced sample was CD4+ T cells sorted from blood, taken at week 24, from a patient treated with tofacitinib. The receptors shown here come from a human donor with alopecia areata. Each CDR3 is given with its conserved first and last residue. Each record gives: clone size, D gene, V gene, J gene, CDR3 DNA, CDR3 protein. The D gene is left open where the match is weak. Part of the rows lack a size; the others show once, few, many or a class for expanded clones.

.,.,TRBV6-5,TRBJ2-4,TGTGCCAGCACAAGGGGGGGAGAGGGAAACATTCAGTACTTC,CASTRGGEGNIQYF
.,.,TRBV30,TRBJ1-1,TGTGCCTGGAGCCCGACACGGAACACTGAAGCTTTCTTT,CAWSPTRNTEAFF
.,.,TRBV11-1,TRBJ1-3,TGTGCCAGCAGCCCAGCGGACTCGGGAAACACCATATATTTT,CASSPADSGNTIYF
.,TRBD2,TRBV4-3,TRBJ2-3,TGCGCCAGCAGCCGAGAACTAGCGGGGGGGCGCACAGATACGCAGTATTTT,CASSRELAGGRTDTQYF
once,TRBD1,TRBV6-7,TRBJ2-7,TGTGCCAGCCGAGACCGGGACAGGGCCTACGAGCAGTACTTC,CASRDRDRAYEQYF
.,.,TRBV5-1,TRBJ1-1,TGCGCCAGCAGCCTCGCGACAGATTACACTGAAGCTTTCTTT,CASSLATDYTEAFF
.,.,TRBV4-3,TRBJ2-3,TGCGCCAGCAGCCAAGGCCTTCATACGCAGTATTTT,CASSQGLHTQYF
once,TRBD1,TRBV2,TRBJ1-5,TGTGCCAGCAGTCGCGGGACAGGGGTTACCAATCAGCCCCAGCATTTT,CASSRGTGVTNQPQHF
.,.,TRBV30,TRBJ2-5,TGTGCCTGGAGTCCCCGCCTAGGCAGGCAAGAGACCCAGTACTTC,CAWSPRLGRQETQYF
.,.,TRBV29-1,TRBJ2-1,TGCAGCGTGCGGGAAATCAATGAGCAGTTCTTC,CSVREINEQFF
.,.,TRBV4-1,TRBJ2-1,TGCGCCACCCGTACTCCTACAGCGCCCAATGAGCAGTTCTTC,CATRTPTAPNEQFF
few,.,TRBV5-6,TRBJ1-6,TGTGCCAGCAGCCGATTCCCCACGACCTATAATTCACCCCTCCACTTT,CASSRFPTTYNSPLHF
.,.,TRBV9,TRBJ2-7,TGTGCCAGCAGCCGTACATCGAGCTCCTACGAGCAGTACTTC,CASSRTSSSYEQYF
.,TRBD1,TRBV5-1,TRBJ2-7,TGCGCCAGCTCCCGGGACAGGGGGTCCTACGAGCAGTACTTC,CASSRDRGSYEQYF
.,TRBD1,TRBV6-1,TRBJ2-7,TGTGCCAGCAGCCAACTGCGGGACAGGGCGCACGAGCAGTACTTC,CASSQLRDRAHEQYF
.,.,TRBV30,TRBJ1-2,TGTGCCTGGAGCCACCCCCTGAACTATGGCTACACCTTC,CAWSHPLNYGYTF
few,TRBD1,TRBV5-1,TRBJ2-7,TGCGCCAGCAGCTTGTCCCCGGGACAGGGGTACGAGCAGTACTTC,CASSLSPGQGYEQYF
once,.,TRBV7-3,TRBJ2-1,TGTGCCAGCAGCTTAACGTATAATGGGGACAATGAGCAGTTCTTC,CASSLTYNGDNEQFF
few,TRBD2,TRBV9,TRBJ2-3,TGTGCCAGCAGCCGCACTAGCGGGTCCACAGATACGCAGTATTTT,CASSRTSGSTDTQYF
few,TRBD1,TRBV18,TRBJ1-3,TGTGCCAGCTCGCCTGACAGGGCTCGTTTCCGGAAAGAATATTTT,CASSPDRARFRKEYF
few,.,TRBV12-5,TRBJ2-1,TGTGCTAGTGGTTTGGGAGGGGAGCAGTTCTTC,CASGLGGEQFF
.,.,TRBV9,TRBJ2-3,TGTGCCAGCAGCGTAACCCTTCAGGGTACGCAGTATTTT,CASSVTLQGTQYF
.,TRBD1,TRBV4-1,TRBJ2-4,TGCGCCAGCAGCCACGGGCGGACAGGGCGGGACAAAAACATTCAGTACTTC,CASSHGRTGRDKNIQYF
.,.,TRBV5-8,TRBJ1-1,TGTGCCAGCACCCACGCTCTCTCGACAGCTGAAGCTTTCTTT,CASTHALSTAEAFF
.,TRBD1,TRBV4-2,TRBJ1-6,TGTGCCAGCAGCCAAGATCGACAGGGAAGCTCCTATAATTCACCCCTCCACTTT,CASSQDRQGSSYNSPLHF
.,.,TRBV9,TRBJ2-3,TGTGCCAGCAGCGTAGAAGGGAGCACAGATACGCAGTATTTT,CASSVEGSTDTQYF
.,.,TRBV7-9,TRBJ1-5,TGTGCCAGCAGCCAGCAGGGAAGCAATCAGCCCCAGCATTTT,CASSQQGSNQPQHF
.,.,TRBV10-3,TRBJ2-7,TGTGCCATCAGTGAGCCTGAGAGGTTATACGAGCAGTACTTC,CAISEPERLYEQYF
few,.,TRBV29-1,TRBJ2-1,TGCAGCGTTGATTCAGGGGCTGTCAATGAGCAGTTCTTC,CSVDSGAVNEQFF
few,.,TRBV18,TRBJ1-4,TGTGCCAGCTCACCACGGACAGACTGGCTGTTTTTT,CASSPRTDWLFF
.,.,TRBV28,TRBJ1-2,TGTGCCAGCAGAGTTCCCCAGGACTCCTATGGCTACACCTTC,CASRVPQDSYGYTF
.,.,TRBV1,TRBJ2-1,TGCACCAGCAGCCCCACCGGGACTAGTTATAGAAATGAGCAGTTCTTC,CTSSPTGTSYRNEQFF
few,.,TRBV29-1,TRBJ2-5,TGCAGCGTTGTCGGGGGCGGGGAGACCCAGTACTTC,CSVVGGGETQYF
.,.,TRBV7-9,TRBJ1-1,TGTGCCAGCAGCTCACTCGGAACTGAAGCTTTCTTT,CASSSLGTEAFF
.,.,TRBV6-1,TRBJ2-2,TGTGCCAGCAGTGAGATTAGGGGGACCGGGGAGCTGTTTTTT,CASSEIRGTGELFF
few,.,TRBV5-5,TRBJ1-2,TGTGCCAGCACTCAGACAGTCATTAACTATGGCTACACCTTC,CASTQTVINYGYTF
.,TRBD2,TRBV9,TRBJ2-1,TGTGCCAGCAGCGTAGGACTAGCGGGGGATTATGAGCAGTTCTTC,CASSVGLAGDYEQFF
few,.,TRBV7-9,TRBJ1-1,TGTGCCAGCAGCTTAGGGGAGCACACTGAAGCTTTCTTT,CASSLGEHTEAFF
few,.,TRBV11-2,TRBJ2-4,TGTGCCAGCAGCTTACTGGACAGCGCCGCCAAAAACATTCAGTACTTC,CASSLLDSAAKNIQYF
.,TRBD1,TRBV10-3,TRBJ2-1,TGTGCCATCAGTGGACAGGGGTACAATGAGCAGTTCTTC,CAISGQGYNEQFF
.,.,TRBV5-1,TRBJ2-5,TGCGCCAGCAGCTTGGACTTCGGGGAAGAGACCCAGTACTTC,CASSLDFGEETQYF
.,.,TRBV28,TRBJ1-1,TGTGCCAGCAGGGAGCCAGGCCTTGAAGCTTTCTTT,CASREPGLEAFF
.,.,TRBV5-1,TRBJ2-5,TGCGCCAGCAGCTTGGCCCGTGGGGCAGAGACCCAGTACTTC,CASSLARGAETQYF
.,.,TRBV2,TRBJ2-7,TGTGCCAGCAGTGTTGACCGCTACGAGCAGTACTTC,CASSVDRYEQYF
.,.,TRBV30,TRBJ2-5,TGTGCCTGGAGTGTCCGTTTAGAGACCCAGTACTTC,CAWSVRLETQYF
.,.,TRBV28,TRBJ1-1,TGTGCCAGCAGCGGACGTGAAGCTTTCTTT,CASSGREAFF
.,.,TRBV20-1,TRBJ2-7,TGCAGTGCGGGCGGTCCCTACGAGCAGTACTTC,CSAGGPYEQYF
once,.,TRBV29-1,TRBJ1-1,TGCAGCGTTGAAGGATCGGTAAACACTGAAGCTTTCTTT,CSVEGSVNTEAFF
.,TRBD2,TRBV5-4,TRBJ2-3,TGTGCCAGTAATCTAGCGGACACTAGCACAGATACGCAGTATTTT,CASNLADTSTDTQYF